Shown below are 17 T cell receptor beta chains from a single sample sequenced in a study of CD8+ T cells in alopecia areata. The authors extracted RNA and reverse transcribed it into cDNA as the sequencing template. Using immunoSEQ multiplex PCR, the repertoire was profiled, and TCRdb retains in-frame clones only, with some absent. In the table there are about 210,000 clones, over 60% of which are singletons. The sample's treatment: oral pan-JAK inhibitor, 5-10 mg twice daily. Sequenced material: CD4+ T cells sorted from blood, taken at week 4, from a patient treated with tofacitinib. The receptors derive from a human donor with alopecia areata.

This chain joins TRBV29-1 and TRBJ1-2; D is uncertain. The CDR3 is 14 amino acids. Trimming took off 3 bases at V and 7 bases at J, with 18 bases between the two ends. The germline gives CDR1 SQVTM, CDR2 ANQGSEA. As DNA, the CDR3 is TGCAGCGTTGACACTACCGGGTACAATGTTGGCTACACCTTC. This sequence encodes CSVDTTGYNVGYTF.

The V call is TRBV6-5, the J call TRBJ1-1, with D possibly being TRBD1 (5 bases). Germline CDR1 and CDR2: MNHEY and SVGAGI. This CDR3 spans 15 amino acids. V lost 8 bases and J 3 bases, leaving 19 bases between the germline ends. CDR3 protein: CASFRQGGLYTEAFF. The CDR3 DNA reads as TGTGCCAGCTTTCGGCAGGGAGGACTGTACACTGAAGCTTTCTTT.

This clone was observed a few times. V is TRBV29-1 and J is TRBJ2-7; a possible D gene is TRBD1 (5 bases). From germline, CDR1 is SQVTM and CDR2 ANQGSEA. V was cut by 5 bases and J by 2 bases, with 16 bases left in between. The CDR3 length is 14 residues. The CDR3 DNA sequence: TGCAGCGTTACTGAGACAGTGAAGGCCTACGAGCAGTACTTC. Its protein is CSVTETVKAYEQYF.

Worth noting for this clone: The sample carries other DNA sequences with the same CDR3. The genes are TRBV15 and TRBJ1-2, with a possible D match to TRBD1 (6 bases). CDR1 and CDR2 from the germline V gene are LNHNV and YYDKDF (reference sequence). This CDR3 has 14 amino acids. V was pared by 0 bases and J by 2 bases, with 7 bases between. CDR3 loop: CATSRDRGNYGYTF. CDR3 coding DNA: TGTGCCACCAGCAGAGATAGGGGGAACTATGGCTACACCTTC.

The rearrangement uses TRBV25-1 and TRBJ2-1; D not certain. CDR3 length: 15 residues. Trimming cost V 5 bases and J 6 bases, with 17 bases left between them. In germline, CDR1 is MGHDK, CDR2 SYGVNS. In nucleotides, the CDR3 is TGTGCCAGCAGTTGGAGTAGACAACCTTTCAATGAGCAGTTCTTC. Translating it yields CASSWSRQPFNEQFF.

V gene TRBV5-1 combines with J gene TRBJ2-1, with 10 bases fitting TRBD2. The germline V gene encodes CDR1 SGHRS and CDR2 YFSETQ. The CDR3 loop spans 18 amino acids. J was trimmed by 0 bases and V by 1 base; bases with no gene match: 7. The CDR3 region is CASSLWASGGASYNEQFF. The CDR3 region has the DNA TGCGCCAGCAGCTTGTGGGCTAGCGGGGGCGCCTCCTACAATGAGCAGTTCTTC.

This clone has a handful of counts. CDR3 amino acids: CASSRSGGAADTQYF. The CDR3 bases are TGCGCCAGCAGCCGTAGCGGGGGGGCGGCAGATACGCAGTATTTT. J is TRBJ2-3 and V is TRBV5-1, with 11 bases lining up with TRBD2. The CDR3 is 15 amino acids. J lost 4 bases, V lost 4 bases, and 5 bases had no gene match. Per germline, CDR1 SGHRS and CDR2 YFSETQ. The whole variable domain, remainder taken from reference TRBV5-1 and TRBJ2-3, is KAGVTQTPRYLIKTRGQQVTLSCSPISGHRSVSWYQQTPGQGLQFLFEYFSETQRNKGNFPGRFSGRQFSNSRSEMNVSTLELGDSALYLCASSRSGGAADTQYFGPGTRLTVL.

The rearrangement uses TRBV7-2 and TRBJ2-3; D is tentatively TRBD1 or TRBD2 (6 bases each). The V and J ends lost 5 bases and 2 bases respectively, with 14 bases between them. Germline V gene sequence: CDR1 SGHTA, CDR2 FQGNSA. There are 15 residues in the CDR3. The CDR3 DNA is TGTGCCAGCAGCCCAGGGGACTCCTACACAGATACGCAGTATTTT. Encoded protein: CASSPGDSYTDTQYF.

This chain connects TRBV6-5 to TRBJ2-7; the match to TRBD2 covers 13 bases. The V gene's germline CDR1 is MNHEY and CDR2 SVGAGI. V was pared by 4 bases and J by 4 bases, with 4 bases of the junction left unmatched. The CDR3 has 15 residues. This chain's CDR3 is CASSSWTSGGYEQYF. The CDR3 nucleotides read TGTGCCAGCAGTTCCTGGACTAGCGGGGGTTACGAGCAGTACTTC.

The chain is built from TRBV2 and TRBJ2-7; D might be TRBD1 (6 bases). The germline gives CDR1 SNHLY, CDR2 FYNNEI. Trimming removed 6 bases at V and 6 bases at J, with 12 bases between. This CDR3 contains 12 residues. The CDR3 DNA follows: TGTGCCAGCAGCCGGACAGTCTCCGAGCAGTACTTC. Residues: CASSRTVSEQYF.

The V gene is TRBV27, the J gene TRBJ1-5; D uncertain. CDR1 is MNHEY and CDR2 is SMNVEV in the germline V gene (reference sequence). This CDR3 is 14 amino acids long. Trimming pared 6 bases from V and 3 bases from J, leaving 12 bases between. CDR3 in DNA: TGTGCCAGCAGCCCAGTGGGAGACAATCAGCCCCAGCATTTT. Translation gives CASSPVGDNQPQHF.

This chain's CDR3 is CASSFRGQGDGYTF. The CDR3 nucleotides are TGTGCCAGCAGCTTTCGGGGACAGGGGGATGGCTACACCTTC. V and J are TRBV7-2 and TRBJ1-2; 11 nucleotides agree with TRBD1. CDR3 length: 14 residues. V lost 3 bases to trimming and J lost 6 bases; unmatched junction nucleotides: 3. Germline values: CDR1 SGHTA, CDR2 FQGNSA.

This clone showed up just a few times. This chain links TRBV29-1 with TRBJ2-5, with 7 bases identical to TRBD1. CDR3 size: 13 residues. CDR1 and CDR2 from the germline V gene are SQVTM and ANQGSEA. With V trimmed by 6 bases and J by 5 bases, 9 bases remained unmatched. The CDR3 region has the DNA TGCAGCGTAGCGACAGGGATCCAGGAGACCCAGTACTTC. It is translated as CSVATGIQETQYF.

This clone appeared once. This rearrangement joins TRBV30 to TRBJ1-2; no reliable D call. The V gene's germline CDR1 is GTSNPN and CDR2 SVGIG (reference sequence). This CDR3 spans 11 amino acids. The germline V and J ends were trimmed by 0 bases and 4 bases, with 3 bases remaining between them. The CDR3 is CAWSVLYGYTF. The CDR3 DNA sequence: TGTGCCTGGAGTGTACTCTATGGCTACACCTTC.

This clone came up a few times. The genes are TRBV6-1 and TRBJ1-5; no clear D gene. The V end lost 6 bases, the J end lost 4 bases, and 16 bases lay between the germline ends. This CDR3 has 15 residues. CDR1 and CDR2 (germline): MNHNS, SASEGT. CDR3 residues: CASRVNGRENQPQHF. The DNA for the CDR3 is TGTGCCAGCAGAGTCAACGGGAGGGAAAATCAGCCCCAGCATTTT.

V and J are TRBV6-1 and TRBJ2-2; 9 nucleotides match TRBD1. V lost 4 bases and J lost 4; bases outside the gene matches: 7. Looked up from germline, CDR1 is MNHNS and CDR2 is SASEGT. This CDR3 spans 16 amino acids. CDR3 in DNA: TGTGCCAGCAGTGGTGGACAGGGGCGGTCCACCGGGGAGCTGTTTTTT. As protein: CASSGGQGRSTGELFF.

This clone has more than one count but fewer than ten. The V gene is TRBV11-2, the J gene TRBJ2-7, with D uncertain. Germline assignment: CDR1 SGHAT and CDR2 FQNNGV. Trimming left V 0 bases short and J 1 base short, with 7 bases between. CDR3 size: 14 residues. CDR3 residues: CASSLEVGSYEQYF. CDR3 in DNA: TGTGCCAGCAGCTTAGAGGTGGGGTCCTACGAGCAGTACTTC.